These 29 T cell receptor beta chains came from one sample sequenced in a study of response to subunit inactivated influenza vaccine. TCRdb reanalysed the RT-PCR reads using MiXCR and keeps one entry per CDR3 protein. The sample includes 530,000 or so distinct CDR3 sequences, about 15% of them seen just once. This specimen was PBMCs from blood, taken 12 days after vaccination. These receptors were taken from a man aged 45-65 years who received an inactivated influenza vaccine.

This clonotype has more than one count but fewer than ten. CDR3 protein: CASSPGTTYNEKLFF. The CDR3 DNA reads TGCGCCAGCAGCCCAGGGACAACCTATAATGAAAAACTGTTTTTT. The J gene is TRBJ1-4, the V gene TRBV5-1; perhaps TRBD1 as D (6 bases). V shed 4 bases and J shed 4 bases, with 14 bases lying between them. This CDR3 spans 15 amino acids. The germline V gene encodes CDR1 SGHRS and CDR2 YFSETQ.

The table lists this clonotype with a few counts. The gene calls are TRBV15 and TRBJ2-7; TRBD1 agrees at 8 bases. This CDR3 contains 14 residues. Trimming removed 3 bases from V and 5 bases from J; junction bases left unmatched: 6. Germline V gene lookup returns CDR1 LNHNV and CDR2 YYDKDF (reference sequence). This CDR3 is CATSRSGGQDEQYF. The CDR3 DNA reads as TGTGCCACCAGCAGGTCAGGGGGCCAGGACGAGCAGTACTTC.

The chain has TRBV30 and TRBJ2-1, with 9 bases matching TRBD1. The V and J ends lost 4 bases and 1 base, in that order; junction bases with no gene match: 8. The CDR3 extends over 16 amino acids. Germline V gene data show CDR1 as GTSNPN and CDR2 as SVGIG (reference sequence). The DNA for the CDR3 is TGTGCCTGGAAACGGACAGGGGATATTTCCTACAATGAGCAGTTCTTC. Translation: CAWKRTGDISYNEQFF.

The chain recombines TRBV11-1 with TRBJ2-2; perhaps TRBD1 as D (6 bases). Per the germline V gene, CDR1 is SGHAT and CDR2 is FQDESV (reference sequence). V lost 1 base and J 3 bases, leaving 12 bases between the germline ends. The CDR3 covers 16 residues. The CDR3 reads CASSLVQGPHTGELFF. The CDR3 DNA reads TGTGCCAGCAGCTTAGTGCAGGGGCCACACACCGGGGAGCTGTTTTTT.

J is TRBJ1-1 and V is TRBV3-1; D call uncertain. V dropped 1 base and J dropped 0 bases, with 6 bases sitting between them. The CDR3 is 14 residues long. Germline lookup yields CDR1 LGHDT and CDR2 YNNKEL (reference sequence). This CDR3 is CASSQALMNTEAFF. DNA of the CDR3: TGTGCCAGCAGCCAAGCGCTGATGAACACTGAAGCTTTCTTT.

This clonotype has a handful of counts. This sequence joins TRBV15 and TRBJ2-4; D ambiguous. V lost 3 bases to trimming and J lost 8 bases, with 5 bases between them. The CDR3 contains 11 residues. Germline loops: CDR1 LNHNV, CDR2 YYDKDF (reference sequence). CDR3 coding DNA: TGTGCCACCAGCAGGAGTGACATTCAGTACTTC. Its protein is CATSRSDIQYF.

This clonotype showed up just a few times. The chain links TRBV10-3 to TRBJ2-6, with D possibly called TRBD1 or TRBD2 (5 bases each). The germline gives CDR1 ENHRY, CDR2 SYGVKD. Deletions cut 0 bases from V and 1 base from J, with 19 bases between. This CDR3 contains 20 residues. CDR3 sequence: CAISESPRDLRISGANVLTF. Here the CDR3 DNA reads TGTGCCATCAGTGAGTCGCCCAGGGACCTAAGAATATCTGGGGCCAACGTCCTGACTTTC.

This clonotype has only a few counts. The chain couples TRBV15 to TRBJ2-7; D may be TRBD1 or TRBD2 (5 bases each). Trimming took off 6 bases at V and 0 bases at J, with 12 bases between the two ends. The length of the CDR3 is 14 residues. The germline CDR1 and CDR2 sequences are LNHNV and YYDKDF (reference sequence). The CDR3 here is CATRENGGSYEQYF. CDR3 nucleotides: TGTGCCACCAGGGAGAATGGGGGCTCCTACGAGCAGTACTTC.

This chain joins TRBV6-5 and TRBJ1-6, with D possibly matching TRBD1 (6 bases). The germline V and J ends were trimmed by 0 bases and 5 bases, with 8 bases remaining between them. CDR1 and CDR2 from the germline V gene are MNHEY and SVGAGI. The CDR3 is made up of 15 amino acids. CDR3 sequence (DNA): TGTGCCAGCAGTTACTCGGACAGCAATAATTCACCCCTCCACTTT. This codes for CASSYSDSNNSPLHF.

J is TRBJ1-6 and V is TRBV7-2; D uncertain. CDR3 length equals 13 residues. Trimming took 2 bases from V and 10 from J, leaving 9 bases between them. CDR1 is SGHTA, CDR2 FQGNSA, per germline. As DNA, the CDR3 is TGTGCCAGCAGCTTACTACCCCGCTCACCCCTCCACTTT. It codes for CASSLLPRSPLHF.

The genes are TRBV10-3 and TRBJ2-1; TRBD2 matches 9 bases. From germline, CDR1 is ENHRY and CDR2 SYGVKD. The CDR3 consists of 14 residues. V shed 11 bases, J shed 6 bases, and the junction held 11 bases outside the gene matches. CDR3 sequence (DNA): TGTGCCGCCAAACCAGCGGGGGGTAGCAATGAGCAGTTCTTC. Its protein is CAAKPAGGSNEQFF.

This clonotype appeared once. A read error may account for a junction end that differs from germline. The chain couples TRBV4-2 to TRBJ2-1; 9 bases agree with TRBD1. Germline CDR1 is LGHNA and CDR2 is YNFKEQ. The length of the CDR3 is 15 residues. The CDR3 DNA reads as TGTGCCAGCAGCCGGGGACAGGGAGGAATCAATGAGAAGTTCTTC. This gives the protein CASSRGQGGINEKFF.

The gene calls are TRBV18 and TRBJ2-2, with D perhaps matching TRBD1 (5 bases). Germline V gene lookup returns CDR1 KGHSH and CDR2 LQKENI. The CDR3 is 16 residues long. The ends were cut back, 1 base at V and 0 bases at J, with 9 bases in the middle. DNA of the CDR3: TGTGCCAGCTCACCACTCCAGGGCACGAACACCGGGGAGCTGTTTTTT. Its translation: CASSPLQGTNTGELFF.

This chain joins TRBV7-2 and TRBJ2-2; perhaps TRBD2 as D (5 bases). Germline CDR1 is SGHTA and CDR2 is FQGNSA. V was pared by 5 bases and J by 3 bases, with 10 bases between. The CDR3 runs 14 residues. The CDR3 DNA reads as TGTGCCAGCAGCGCAGGACTCTACACCGGGGAGCTGTTTTTT. Translating gives CASSAGLYTGELFF.

This clonotype was observed a handful of times. The gene calls are TRBV10-3 and TRBJ2-1, with D possibly being TRBD2 (5 bases). Germline values: CDR1 ENHRY, CDR2 SYGVKD. The CDR3 has 14 amino acids. V was shortened by 2 bases and J by 7 bases, with 12 bases between the two germline ends. This chain's CDR3 is CAISEEAGGNEQFF. In DNA, the CDR3 is TGTGCCATCAGTGAGGAGGCGGGCGGGAATGAGCAGTTCTTC.

This clonotype was picked up a small number of times. The J gene is TRBJ2-1, the V gene TRBV3-1, with 11 nucleotides matching TRBD2. Looked up from germline, CDR1 is LGHDT and CDR2 is YNNKEL (reference sequence). V trimming: 5 bases; J trimming: 3 bases; junction bases outside the gene matches: 3. The CDR3 extends over 15 amino acids. The CDR3 region has the DNA TGTGCCAGCAGCTTAGCGGGAGGGAACTACAATGAGCAGTTCTTC. Residues: CASSLAGGNYNEQFF.

This clonotype was recorded a few times. V usage is TRBV6-1 and J usage is TRBJ2-5; 8 nucleotides match TRBD2. Losses at the gene ends were 6 bases for V and 4 bases for J; bases not matched to a gene: 4. This CDR3 is 13 amino acids long. Germline loops: CDR1 MNHNS, CDR2 SASEGT. This CDR3 is CASSRLALETQYF. CDR3 bases: TGTGCCAGCAGCCGACTAGCGTTAGAGACCCAGTACTTC.

The rearrangement links TRBV20-1 to TRBJ2-7; D uncertain. CDR1 DFQATT and CDR2 SNEGSKA come from the germline V gene (reference sequence). The CDR3 sequence is 12 residues long. The CDR3 reads CSLARNSYEQYF. CDR3 in DNA: TGCAGCTTAGCCAGGAACTCCTACGAGCAGTACTTC.

This clonotype has more than one count but fewer than ten. The chain combines TRBV4-1 with TRBJ2-1; D gene ambiguous. CDR1 is MGHRA, CDR2 YSYEKL, per germline. V lost 0 bases, J lost 1 base, and 10 bases lay in between. CDR3 size: 16 residues. The CDR3 bases are TGCGCCAGCAGCCAAGACAGAGGAACATCCTACAATGAGCAGTTCTTC. Its translation: CASSQDRGTSYNEQFF.

The chain uses TRBV5-6 and TRBJ1-2, with a possible D match to TRBD1 (5 bases). CDR1 is SGHDT, CDR2 YYEEEE, per germline. Trimming removed 4 bases from V and 4 bases from J, with 14 bases in between. The CDR3 runs 14 residues. The CDR3, as DNA: TGTGCCAGCAGCCCGGCTGGGGGGACCTATGGCTACACCTTC. Translation gives CASSPAGGTYGYTF.

V usage is TRBV28 and J usage is TRBJ2-1; D is unclear. This CDR3 contains 13 residues. V lost 5 bases, J lost 7 bases, and 12 bases lay in between. Germline V gene data show CDR1 as MDHEN and CDR2 as SYDVKM. The CDR3 protein is CASSQPTGNEQFF. The CDR3 nucleotides are TGTGCCAGCAGTCAACCGACCGGGAATGAGCAGTTCTTC.

Only a few counts were recorded for this clonotype. The chain employs TRBV25-1 and TRBJ2-7; 7 bases agree with TRBD2. The CDR3 sequence is 16 residues long. Looked up from germline, CDR1 is MGHDK and CDR2 is SYGVNS. After removal of 3 bases from V and 0 bases from J, the junction contained 8 bases not matched to a gene. The CDR3 nucleotides read TGTGCCAGCAGTGACCCGGGAGGTTCGAGCTCCTACGAGCAGTACTTC. Translated: CASSDPGGSSSYEQYF.

This clonotype was recorded a few times. The V and J genes are TRBV7-2 and TRBJ2-7; D gene unclear. Per germline, CDR1 SGHTA and CDR2 FQGNSA. CDR3 length equals 13 residues. The V and J ends lost 6 bases and 5 bases respectively, with 14 bases between them. CDR3 in DNA: TGTGCCAGCAGTCGGGTTGGAGCTAACGAGCAGTACTTC. Its protein is CASSRVGANEQYF.

In this sample, this clonotype turned up a few times. The CDR3, as DNA: TGTGCCAGCAGCCCCCTGGCGGGGGTAGGGACCCAGTACTTC. This gives the protein CASSPLAGVGTQYF. The chain joins TRBV3-1 to TRBJ2-5; TRBD2 aligns across 7 bases. This CDR3 comprises 14 residues. The germline CDR1 and CDR2 sequences are LGHDT and YNNKEL (reference sequence). Losses at the gene ends were 4 bases for V and 7 bases for J; bases not matched to a gene: 9.

This clonotype has only a few counts. This chain joins TRBV5-1 and TRBJ2-2, with 8 bases aligning to TRBD2. Germline assignment: CDR1 SGHRS and CDR2 YFSETQ. Unmatched junction bases numbered 6, after V lost 2 bases and J lost 6 bases. CDR3 length: 15 amino acids. DNA of the CDR3: TGCGCCAGCAGCTTAGTAAGCGGGGGCGCCGGGGAGCTGTTTTTT. Protein sequence: CASSLVSGGAGELFF.

This clonotype was observed a few times. V is TRBV27 and J is TRBJ2-1, with D unresolved. Germline V gene data show CDR1 as MNHEY and CDR2 as SMNVEV (reference sequence). The CDR3 loop spans 16 amino acids. The germline V and J ends were trimmed by 2 bases and 6 bases, with 17 bases remaining between them. The CDR3 here is CASSLLGSLTANEQFF. The CDR3 DNA follows: TGTGCCAGCAGTTTACTTGGGTCGTTGACCGCCAATGAGCAGTTCTTC.

The genes are TRBV28 and TRBJ2-1; D assignment may be TRBD1 or TRBD2 (5 bases each). V lost 3 bases and J lost 9, with 15 bases in between. The CDR3 sequence is 14 residues long. Germline V gene sequence: CDR1 MDHEN, CDR2 SYDVKM. The CDR3 is CASSFGGRRGEQFF. As DNA, the CDR3 is TGTGCCAGCAGTTTCGGTGGGAGAAGGGGTGAGCAGTTCTTC.

The CDR3 region has the DNA TGTGCCAGCAGCTTACTGGGACACAGGAACACTGAAGCTTTCTTT. It codes for CASSLLGHRNTEAFF. The V gene is TRBV7-2, the J gene TRBJ1-1; D may be TRBD1 (6 bases). The CDR3 has 15 residues. V gave up 2 bases and J gave up 1 base, with 11 bases separating them. Germline loops: CDR1 SGHTA, CDR2 FQGNSA.

This clonotype was found many times. The V call is TRBV5-1, the J call TRBJ2-4, with 11 bases that match TRBD1. Trimming removed 4 bases from V and 1 base from J; junction bases left unmatched: 4. The germline CDR1 and CDR2 sequences are SGHRS and YFSETQ. The CDR3 is 16 amino acids. CDR3 sequence reads: CASSPGTGGAKNIQYF. CDR3 DNA: TGCGCCAGCAGCCCAGGGACAGGGGGGGCCAAAAACATTCAGTACTTC.